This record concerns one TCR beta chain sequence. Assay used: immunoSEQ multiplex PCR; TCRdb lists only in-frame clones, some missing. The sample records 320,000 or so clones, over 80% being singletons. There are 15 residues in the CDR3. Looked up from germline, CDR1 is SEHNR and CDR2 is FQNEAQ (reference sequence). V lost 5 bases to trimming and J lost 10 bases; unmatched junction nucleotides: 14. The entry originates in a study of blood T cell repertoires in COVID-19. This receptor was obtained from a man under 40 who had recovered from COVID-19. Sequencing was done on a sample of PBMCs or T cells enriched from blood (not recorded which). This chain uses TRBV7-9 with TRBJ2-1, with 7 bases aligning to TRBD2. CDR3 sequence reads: CASSTRLAEWGEQFF. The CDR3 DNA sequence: TGTGCCAGCAGCACACGACTAGCTGAATGGGGAGAGCAGTTCTTC.